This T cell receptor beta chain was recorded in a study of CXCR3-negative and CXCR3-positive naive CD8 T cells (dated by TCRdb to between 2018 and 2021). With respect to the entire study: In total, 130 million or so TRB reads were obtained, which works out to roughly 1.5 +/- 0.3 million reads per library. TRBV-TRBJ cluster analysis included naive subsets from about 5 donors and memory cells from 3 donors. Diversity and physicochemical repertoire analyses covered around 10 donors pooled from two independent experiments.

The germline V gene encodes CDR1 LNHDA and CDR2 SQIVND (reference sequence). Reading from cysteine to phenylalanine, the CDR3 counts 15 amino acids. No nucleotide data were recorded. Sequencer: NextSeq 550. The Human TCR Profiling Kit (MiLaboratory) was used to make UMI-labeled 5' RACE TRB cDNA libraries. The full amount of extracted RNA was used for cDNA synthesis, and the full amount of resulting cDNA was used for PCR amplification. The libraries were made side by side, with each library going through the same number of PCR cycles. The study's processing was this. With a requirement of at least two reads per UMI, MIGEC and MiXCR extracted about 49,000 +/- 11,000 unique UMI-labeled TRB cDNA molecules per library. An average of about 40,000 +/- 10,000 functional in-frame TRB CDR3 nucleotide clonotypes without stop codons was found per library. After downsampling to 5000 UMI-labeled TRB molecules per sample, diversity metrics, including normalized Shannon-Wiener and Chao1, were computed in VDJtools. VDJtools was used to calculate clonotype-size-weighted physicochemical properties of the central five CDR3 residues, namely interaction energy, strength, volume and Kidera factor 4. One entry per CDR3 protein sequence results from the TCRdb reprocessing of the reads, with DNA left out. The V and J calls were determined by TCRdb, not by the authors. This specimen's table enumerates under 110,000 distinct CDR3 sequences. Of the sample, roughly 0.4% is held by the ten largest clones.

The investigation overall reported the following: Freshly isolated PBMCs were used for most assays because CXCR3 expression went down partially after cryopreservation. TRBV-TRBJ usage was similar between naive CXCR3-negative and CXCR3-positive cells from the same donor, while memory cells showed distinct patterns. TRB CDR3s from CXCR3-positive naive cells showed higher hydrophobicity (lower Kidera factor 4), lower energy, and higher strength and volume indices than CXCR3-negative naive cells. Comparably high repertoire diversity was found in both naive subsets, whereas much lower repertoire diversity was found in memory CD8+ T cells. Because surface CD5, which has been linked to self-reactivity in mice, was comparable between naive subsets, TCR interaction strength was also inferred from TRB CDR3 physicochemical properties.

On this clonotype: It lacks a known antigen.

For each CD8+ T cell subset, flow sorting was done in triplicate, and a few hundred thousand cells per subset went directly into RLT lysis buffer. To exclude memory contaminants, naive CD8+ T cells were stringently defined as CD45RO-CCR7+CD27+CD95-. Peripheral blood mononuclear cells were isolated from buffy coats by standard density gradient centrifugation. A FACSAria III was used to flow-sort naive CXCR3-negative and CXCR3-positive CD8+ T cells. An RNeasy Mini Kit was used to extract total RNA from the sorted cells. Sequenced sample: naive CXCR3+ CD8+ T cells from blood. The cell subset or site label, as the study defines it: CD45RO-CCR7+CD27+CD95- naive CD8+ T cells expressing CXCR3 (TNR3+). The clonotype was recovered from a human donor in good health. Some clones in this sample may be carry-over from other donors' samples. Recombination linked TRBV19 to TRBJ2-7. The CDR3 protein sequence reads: CASSIDTGGSLEQYF. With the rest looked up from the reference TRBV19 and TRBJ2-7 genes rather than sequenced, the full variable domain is DGGITQSPKYLFRKEGQNVTLSCEQNLNHDAMYWYRQDPGQGLRLIYYSQIVNDFQKGDIAEGYSVSREKKESFPLTVTSAQKNPTAFYLCASSIDTGGSLEQYFGPGTRLTVT.